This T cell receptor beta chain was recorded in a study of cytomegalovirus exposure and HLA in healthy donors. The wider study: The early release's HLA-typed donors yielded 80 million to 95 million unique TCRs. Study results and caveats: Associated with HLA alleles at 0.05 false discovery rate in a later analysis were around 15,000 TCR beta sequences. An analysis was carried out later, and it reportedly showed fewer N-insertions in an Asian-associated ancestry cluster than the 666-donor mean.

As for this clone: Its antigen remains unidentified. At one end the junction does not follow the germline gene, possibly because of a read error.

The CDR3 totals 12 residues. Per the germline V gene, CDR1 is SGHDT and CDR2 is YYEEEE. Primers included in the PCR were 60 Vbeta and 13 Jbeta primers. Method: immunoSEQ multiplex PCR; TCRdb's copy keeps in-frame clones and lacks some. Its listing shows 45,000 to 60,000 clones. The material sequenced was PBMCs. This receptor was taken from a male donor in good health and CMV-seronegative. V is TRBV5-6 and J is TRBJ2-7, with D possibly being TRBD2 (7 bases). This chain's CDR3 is CASSLTAGGQNF. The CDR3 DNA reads TGTGCCAGCAGCCTCACAGCCGGGGGGCAAAACTTC.